The T cell receptor (beta chain) under discussion was sequenced for a study of identical twins. TCRdb independently ran MiXCR on the 5' RACE reads; one entry per CDR3 protein. The sample has some 1,700,000 distinct CDR3 sequences; roughly a third are singletons. The ends lost 7 bases at V and 5 bases at J; junction bases unmatched: 8. This CDR3 is 14 amino acids long. Looked up from germline, CDR1 is DFQATT and CDR2 is SNEGSKA (reference sequence). As for this clonotype: No antigen is known for it.

Broader study findings: Recombination models fit unrelated individuals' TCR alpha sharing but underestimated twins'. With abundant cord blood beta clonotypes, insertions were fewer; memory repertoires showed no such pattern. Potential partial confounding of zero-insertion analyses by invariant MAIT and iNKT cells was noted.

The receptor was isolated from a newborn girl in good health. Sequencing input: cord blood. The chain links TRBV20-1 to TRBJ2-1, with TRBD2 identical over 10 bases. The CDR3 spells CSVQSGRADNEQFF. The CDR3 nucleotides read TGCAGTGTTCAAAGCGGGAGGGCCGACAATGAGCAGTTCTTC.